These T cell receptor beta chains were read from a single sample in a study of blood T cell repertoires in COVID-19. The assay was immunoSEQ multiplex PCR, and TCRdb's table has in-frame clones only and misses some. The sample shows about 220,000 clones, more than 75% of them seen only once. Material for sequencing was peripheral blood. These receptor sequences come from a woman in her 70s with COVID-19, enrolled during active disease. The CDR3 runs from the conserved cysteine through the conserved F or W.

>TRBJ1-1|TRBV12-3/TRBV12-4
CASKGTGNTEAFF
>TRBJ2-1|TRBV5-1
CASTRDSYNEQFF
>TRBJ1-4|TRBV28
CASSLYGGIDEKLFF
>TRBJ2-3|TRBV13
CASSLVGTAFTDTQYF
>TRBJ1-3|TRBV7-2
CASSPSRGSGNTIYF
>TRBJ2-7|TRBV5-1
CASSLGASRAGYEQYF
>TRBJ2-3|TRBV19
CASSTEGQGRTDTQYF
>TRBJ1-4|TRBV30
CAWSRREGFEKLFF
>TRBJ2-2|TRBV28
CASSRYQRTGELFF
>TRBJ2-1|TRBV11-1
CASSFAGTRRGFEQFF
>TRBJ2-5|TRBV11-2
CASSLRGGLKTQYF
>TRBJ2-7|TRBV6-5
CASRYGRGTYEQYF
>TRBJ1-1|TRBV5-1
CASSPRGQKTEAFF
>TRBJ1-5|TRBV30
CAWSDGGVYNQPQHF
>TRBJ2-5|TRBV14
CASSQDLDYQETQYF
>TRBJ1-1|TRBV20-1
CSASGDRGPEAFF
>TRBJ2-2|TRBV4-3
CASSQRSGMGKDTGELFF
>TRBJ2-3|TRBV9
CASSVGRGLADSGTQYF
>TRBJ2-2|TRBV19
CASTTPGDYTGELFF
>TRBJ2-3|TRBV5-4
CASSLAWGQGGDTQYF
>TRBJ2-5|TRBV7-9
CASSRMETQYF
>TRBJ1-6|TRBV6-1
CASSEGTAIYNSPLHF
>TRBJ2-1|TRBV7-9
CASSSSTSGSYNEQFF
>TRBJ2-7|TRBV5-8
CASQPGQGYEQYF
>TRBJ2-7|TRBV21-1
CASNRDRAYEQYF
>TRBJ1-5|TRBV30
CAWSGSRGNQPQHF
>TRBJ2-7|TRBV10-2
CASSVGGRFAAYEQYF
>TRBJ1-5|TRBV7-2
CASSLGSQFNQPQHF
>TRBJ1-1|TRBV11-2
CASQGQLNTEAFF
>TRBJ1-1|TRBV9
CASSAMTLPTEAFF
>TRBJ1-1|TRBV6-2/TRBV6-3
CASSYSISVEAFF
>TRBJ1-1|TRBV6-5
CASSYGQGGTEAFF
>TRBJ1-4|TRBV6-1
CASSEYLELARPNEKLFF
>TRBJ2-3|TRBV29-1
CSVRRGLVDTQYF
>TRBJ2-3|TRBV4-2
CASSQAGVADTQYF
>TRBJ2-1|TRBV9
CASTAGASSYNEQFF
>TRBJ2-7|TRBV6-2/TRBV6-3
CASSSEGETYEQYF
>TRBJ1-4|TRBV27
CASSLGQYNEKLFF
>TRBJ2-1|TRBV19
CASSAQIAGGPIYNEQFF
>TRBJ2-5|TRBV5-4
CASSLGRVDGETQYF
>TRBJ1-5|TRBV18
CASSPLGGEQPQHF
>TRBJ1-6|TRBV28
CASSLARQGVHF
>TRBJ2-1|TRBV7-9
CASSRTGTSGIYEQFF
>TRBJ1-1|TRBV10-3
CAIRETGYTEAFF
>TRBJ2-1|TRBV18
CASSREVDEQFF
>TRBJ1-5|TRBV12-3/TRBV12-4
CASSLEDTAPQHF
>TRBJ2-5|TRBV2
CASSEGLAVLQETQYF
>TRBJ2-1|TRBV27
CASSLATGRGYNEQFF
>TRBJ2-2|TRBV2
CASSGLGGSNTGELFF
>TRBJ2-1|TRBV18
CASSPGPPGNEQFF
>TRBJ2-5|TRBV4-1
CASSLYHREPQETQYF
>TRBJ1-2|TRBV28
CASSFVYRGGYTF
>TRBJ2-2|TRBV9
CASSVAGGTGELFF
>TRBJ2-7|TRBV15
CATSREGQGLFYEQYF